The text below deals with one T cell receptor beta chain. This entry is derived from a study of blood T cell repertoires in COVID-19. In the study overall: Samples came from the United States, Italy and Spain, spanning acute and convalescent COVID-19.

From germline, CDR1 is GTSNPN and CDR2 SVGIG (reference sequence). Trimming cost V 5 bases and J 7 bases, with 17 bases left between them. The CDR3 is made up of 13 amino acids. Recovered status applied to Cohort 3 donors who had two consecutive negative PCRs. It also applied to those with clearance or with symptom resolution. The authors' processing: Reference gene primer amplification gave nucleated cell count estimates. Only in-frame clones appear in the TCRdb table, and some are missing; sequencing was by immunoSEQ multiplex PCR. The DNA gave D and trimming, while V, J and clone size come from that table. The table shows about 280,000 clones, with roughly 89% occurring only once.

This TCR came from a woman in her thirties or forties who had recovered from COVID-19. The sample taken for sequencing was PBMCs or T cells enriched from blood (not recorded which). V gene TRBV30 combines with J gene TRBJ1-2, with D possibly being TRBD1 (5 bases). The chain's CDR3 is CAWGAAGGSGYTF. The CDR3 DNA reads TGTGCCTGGGGGGCGGCAGGAGGCTCTGGCTACACCTTC.